This T cell receptor (beta chain) originates from a study of T cell responses to AZD1222 COVID-19 vaccine. Overall study results and limits: Spike-specific TCRs gained breadth and depth after people received two AZD1222 doses. No day 14 peak samples; only post-peak repertoires were characterized. Recipients of AZD1222 seropositive at baseline numbered only 6 or 7. Epitopes outside B.1.351 and B.1.1.7 mutated regions reportedly drew nearly half of spike TCRs.

The table came from immunoSEQ multiplex PCR; TCRdb's copy has only in-frame clones and leaves some out. The repertoire consists of about 68,000 clones, with around nine tenths occurring once and the leading ten covering less than 9%. Details on this clone: Its antigen is not identified.

The length of the CDR3 is 15 residues. Trimming removed 0 bases at V and 5 bases at J, with 13 bases between. Germline CDR1 SGHAT, CDR2 FQNNGV. The material was peripheral blood, obtained on day 0 of AZD1222 vaccination. This rearrangement joins TRBV11-2 to TRBJ1-2; tentatively, D is TRBD1 (6 bases). This receptor was identified in an adult in good health. CDR3 nucleotides: TGTGCCAGCAGCTTAGAGGGGGCTCGGCGGTATGGCTACACCTTC. Translating it yields CASSLEGARRYGYTF.